This T cell receptor (beta chain) was sequenced in a study of early T cells in non-severe SARS-CoV-2 infection. J lost 0 bases, V lost 4 bases, and 4 bases had no gene match. The germline gives CDR1 DFQATT, CDR2 SNEGSKA (reference sequence). The CDR3 spans 15 residues. From the 5' RACE reads, TCRdb called clonotypes with MiXCR, one entry per CDR3 protein. The sample consists of around 50,000 distinct CDR3 sequences, 6% to 7% of them appearing once. The sample holds many counts of this clonotype. This receptor was taken from an adult who was a healthcare worker with PCR-confirmed SARS-CoV-2 infection or an uninfected control (not recorded which). The sequencing sample was made of whole blood. The chain uses TRBV20-1 and TRBJ2-1; 9 bases align to TRBD1. The DNA for the CDR3 is TGCAGTGCTATAACAGGGGGCAGCTCCTACAATGAGCAGTTCTTC. Translation: CSAITGGSSYNEQFF.